The 17 T cell receptor beta chains below were found in one sample sequenced in a study of T cell responses to AZD1222 COVID-19 vaccine. The table came from immunoSEQ multiplex PCR; TCRdb's copy has only in-frame clones and leaves some out. The profile shows fewer than 150,000 clones, roughly 89% of them singletons. The sequencing here drew on peripheral blood, taken on day 0 of AZD1222 vaccination. These receptors originate from an adult in good health.

The J gene is TRBJ2-3, the V gene TRBV6-2 or TRBV6-3; the D gene is possibly TRBD1 (6 bases). CDR1 and CDR2 from the germline V gene are MNHEY and SVGEGT. Deletions cut 2 bases from V and 6 bases from J, with 9 bases between. The CDR3 sequence is 13 residues long. In DNA form, the CDR3 reads TGTGCCAGCAGTTACGACAGGCACGATACGCAGTATTTT. This encodes CASSYDRHDTQYF.

V usage is TRBV18 and J usage is TRBJ2-1, with a weak D call TRBD1 (6 bases). Trimming took off 3 bases at V and 6 bases at J, with 9 bases between the two ends. Germline CDR1 reads KGHSH; CDR2 reads LQKENI. The CDR3 has 13 amino acids. The CDR3 is CASSPARGNEQFF. The DNA of the CDR3 is TGTGCCAGCTCACCGGCCAGGGGCAATGAGCAGTTCTTC.

This clone was seen a few times. V and J are TRBV5-1 and TRBJ2-2; D ambiguous. Between the trimmed V and J ends, which lost 5 bases and 9 bases, there was a span of 17 bases. The CDR3 totals 14 residues. Germline-derived CDR1 and CDR2 are SGHRS and YFSETQ. CDR3 in amino acids: CASSSTPPNRELFF. DNA for the CDR3: TGCGCCAGCAGTTCGACTCCACCGAACCGGGAGCTGTTTTTT.

The rearrangement joins TRBV27 to TRBJ1-2, with D uncertain. Trimming removed 2 bases at V and 9 bases at J, with 10 bases between. The CDR3 length is 12 residues. From germline, CDR1 is MNHEY and CDR2 SMNVEV (reference sequence). CDR3 in amino acids: CASSLRGRSYTF. Written as DNA, the CDR3 is TGTGCCAGCAGTTTACGAGGGAGGAGCTACACCTTC.

This clone was counted once. The rearrangement joins TRBV6-4 to TRBJ1-1; D not resolved. Trimming cost V 2 bases and J 11 bases, with 15 bases left between them. This CDR3 is 13 amino acids long. In germline, CDR1 is MRHNA, CDR2 SNTAGT. CDR3 loop: CASSDLGGRNAFF. The CDR3 DNA follows: TGTGCCAGCAGTGACCTGGGAGGCCGTAATGCTTTCTTT.

The chain carries TRBV5-8 and TRBJ2-7; D unresolved. Trimming shortened V by 4 bases and J by 5 bases, and 10 bases separated the two germline ends. The CDR3 contains 12 residues. Germline V lookup: CDR1 SGHTS, CDR2 YDEGEE. CDR3 region: CASSPRADEQYF. The CDR3 region has the DNA TGTGCCAGCAGCCCTAGGGCGGACGAGCAGTACTTC.

A single count supports this clone. The chain uses TRBV3-1 (or the pseudogene TRBV3-2) and TRBJ2-5; tentative D call: TRBD1 (6 bases). The CDR3 has 15 amino acids. Germline assignment: CDR1 LGHDT and CDR2 YNNKEL (reference sequence). V dropped 7 bases and J dropped 2 bases, with 17 bases sitting between them. DNA for the CDR3: TGTGCCAGCACCAGACCCGGACAGCCTCAAGAGACCCAGTACTTC. Translating it yields CASTRPGQPQETQYF.

V is TRBV19 and J is TRBJ2-7; 8 bases align to TRBD2. The CDR3 is 14 amino acids. Germline V CDR1 and CDR2: LNHDA, SQIVND (reference sequence). V shed 7 bases and J 6 bases; nucleotides not matched to a gene: 11. CDR3 region: CASKREGTYSEQYF. In nucleotides, the CDR3 is TGTGCCAGTAAACGGGAGGGCACCTACTCCGAGCAGTACTTC.

The chain uses TRBV2 and TRBJ2-3, with D hard to call. This CDR3 spans 12 amino acids. V lost 6 bases, J lost 3 bases, and 7 bases lay in between. Germline loops: CDR1 SNHLY, CDR2 FYNNEI. The DNA of the CDR3 is TGTGCCAGCAGCCCTTGGACAGATACGCAGTATTTT. As protein: CASSPWTDTQYF.

The rearrangement joins TRBV5-1 to TRBJ2-7; perhaps TRBD2 as D (5 bases). Germline assignment: CDR1 SGHRS and CDR2 YFSETQ. The CDR3 runs 13 residues. V was shortened by 0 bases and J by 4 bases, with 8 bases between the two germline ends. The CDR3 sequence is CASSLGLLYEQYF. The CDR3 DNA follows: TGCGCCAGCAGCTTGGGACTACTGTACGAGCAGTACTTC.

V usage is TRBV4-1 and J usage is TRBJ1-1, with D maybe TRBD1 (5 bases). CDR1 is MGHRA, CDR2 YSYEKL, per germline. The CDR3 consists of 15 residues. The V gene lost 4 bases and the J gene lost 5 bases, with 17 bases spanning the gap. CDR3 sequence (DNA): TGCGCCAGCAGCCCCTTTCGGACATTGGAAACTGAAGCTTTCTTT. Its protein product is CASSPFRTLETEAFF.

V usage is TRBV11-2 and J usage is TRBJ2-1; 8 nucleotides agree with TRBD2. Losses at the gene ends were 6 bases for V and 4 bases for J; bases not matched to a gene: 8. The CDR3 contains 15 residues. Germline CDR1 reads SGHAT; CDR2 reads FQNNGV. CDR3 coding DNA: TGTGCCAGCAGAAAGGGACTAGAGAATTACAATGAGCAGTTCTTC. Protein sequence: CASRKGLENYNEQFF.

V and J are TRBV19 and TRBJ1-6, with TRBD1 matching over 8 bases. The V and J ends lost 2 bases and 8 bases, in that order; junction bases with no gene match: 5. The length of the CDR3 is 15 residues. CDR1 is LNHDA, CDR2 SQIVND, per germline (reference sequence). DNA for the CDR3: TGTGCCAGTAGTATAAGATCGGACAGGGATTCACCCCTCCACTTT. It yields the protein CASSIRSDRDSPLHF.

This chain connects TRBV7-8 to TRBJ2-3; tentative D call: TRBD2 (6 bases). Trimming took 1 base from V and 2 from J, leaving 13 bases between them. Germline CDR1 is SGHVS and CDR2 is FQNEAQ. The CDR3 has 16 residues. The DNA for the CDR3 is TGTGCCAGCAGCTTAGGGGACTGGACCCCCACAGATACGCAGTATTTT. It specifies CASSLGDWTPTDTQYF.

The gene calls are TRBV10-3 and TRBJ2-7; 10 bases are shared with TRBD1. The CDR3 is made up of 15 amino acids. CDR1 ENHRY and CDR2 SYGVKD come from the germline V gene. The V and J ends lost 2 bases and 5 bases, in that order; junction bases with no gene match: 6. As DNA, the CDR3 is TGTGCCATCAGTGAGCCGGGACAGGGGCTCAACGAGCAGTACTTC. Protein sequence: CAISEPGQGLNEQYF.

J is TRBJ2-7 and V is TRBV6-5; D possibly uses TRBD1 or TRBD2 (5 bases each). Germline V gene data show CDR1 as MNHEY and CDR2 as SVGAGI. With 8 bases removed from V and 2 bases from J, the gap between germline ends came to 13 bases. This CDR3 comprises 13 residues. The CDR3 DNA reads TGTGCCAGCCACCGTCGGGGCACCTACGAGCAGTACTTC. This codes for CASHRRGTYEQYF.

The J gene is TRBJ1-6, the V gene TRBV2; D may be TRBD1 (6 bases). The CDR3 consists of 15 residues. CDR1 is SNHLY, CDR2 FYNNEI, per germline. Trimming shortened V by 6 bases and J by 10 bases, and 19 bases separated the two germline ends. CDR3 in DNA: TGTGCCAGCAGCCGCGGGGGCCTTGTTGGCTCACCCCTCCACTTT. This encodes CASSRGGLVGSPLHF.